What follows are 20 T cell receptor beta chains derived from one specimen sequenced in a study of post-analysis software for immune sequencing data. Unique molecular identifiers were built into the TCR beta cDNA libraries. TCRdb redid the calling of the PCR reads with MiXCR, one entry per CDR3 protein. The sample lists hundreds of thousands of distinct CDR3 sequences; about 32% were seen once. Broader study findings: About 5 TRBV segments (TRBV5-6, TRBV5-1 and TRBV20-1 among them) occurred more frequently in patients than in controls.

Which antigens these TCRs recognize remains unknown. The sample comprised blood. Source of these receptors: a girl between 10 and 17 years old with multiple sclerosis.

This clonotype has only one observation. The chain employs TRBV7-8 and TRBJ1-2; 9 bases are a match to TRBD1. This CDR3 contains 13 residues. V lost 5 bases, J lost 7 bases, and 5 bases stayed unmatched. The germline CDR1 and CDR2 sequences are SGHVS and FQNEAQ. Here the CDR3 DNA reads TGTGCCAGCAGCGGACAGGGGCAGCCTGGCTACACCTTC. Its protein product is CASSGQGQPGYTF. The variable domain in full, completed from reference TRBV7-8 and TRBJ1-2, reads GAGVSQSPRYKVAKRGQDVALRCDPISGHVSLFWYQQALGQGPEFLTYFQNEAQLDKSGLPSDRFFAERPEGSVSTLKIQRTQQEDSAVYLCASSGQGQPGYTFGSGTRLTVV.

This clonotype was detected a few times. The V call is TRBV29-1, the J call TRBJ2-4; 12 nucleotides agree with TRBD2. The J call is uncertain, as TRBJ2-7 better fits the DNA end. The germline V gene has CDR1 SQVTM and CDR2 ANQGSEA. The CDR3 totals 16 residues. CDR3 amino acids: CSVARLLAGGRYEQYF. CDR3 in DNA: TGCAGCGTTGCACGACTACTAGCGGGAGGACGGTACGAGCAGTACTTC.

V is TRBV20-1 and J is TRBJ2-5; 8 nucleotides align to TRBD2. The junction had 2 bases not matched to a gene; V was cut back by 0 bases and J by 2 bases. The germline gives CDR1 DFQATT, CDR2 SNEGSKA (reference sequence). This CDR3 has 14 amino acids. CDR3 loop: CSARERLAQETQYF. CDR3 DNA sequence: TGCAGTGCTAGAGAACGACTAGCGCAAGAGACCCAGTACTTC.

The rearrangement links TRBV6-6 to TRBJ1-2; 8 positions agree with TRBD1. The junction had 9 bases not matched to a gene; V was cut back by 1 base and J by 2 bases. The CDR3 loop spans 17 amino acids. Germline-derived CDR1 and CDR2 are MNHNY and SVGAGI (reference sequence). CDR3 nucleotide sequence: TGTGCCAGCAGTTACTACGCTGGACAGGGTACGAACTATGGCTACACCTTC. Translation gives CASSYYAGQGTNYGYTF.

There are many counts of this clonotype. In nucleotides, the CDR3 is TGTGCCAGCAGTCAAGCCGGAGTCACCTACGAGCAGTACTTC. Translated, it gives CASSQAGVTYEQYF. The rearrangement links TRBV6-5 to TRBJ2-7; D is undetermined. The CDR3 extends over 14 amino acids. Germline lookup yields CDR1 MNHEY and CDR2 SVGAGI. Trimming shortened V by 5 bases and J by 2 bases, and 13 bases separated the two germline ends.

The chain uses TRBV6-6 and TRBJ2-3, with 7 bases fitting TRBD2. CDR1 and CDR2 from the germline V gene are MNHNY and SVGAGI (reference sequence). The CDR3 has 15 amino acids. Trimming took 2 bases from V and 2 from J; bases not matched to a gene: 4. CDR3 sequence (DNA): TGTGCCAGCAGTTACACTGGACTAGTCACAGATACGCAGTATTTT. Amino acids: CASSYTGLVTDTQYF.

The rearrangement uses TRBV5-1 and TRBJ2-1; tentatively, D is TRBD2 (6 bases). The CDR3 sequence is 16 residues long. The V gene's germline CDR1 is SGHRS and CDR2 YFSETQ. Deletions cut 4 bases from V and 8 bases from J, with 22 bases between. CDR3 sequence: CASSLYRDSGVDEQFF. In DNA form, the CDR3 reads TGCGCCAGCAGCCTATACCGGGACTCGGGGGTGGATGAGCAGTTCTTC.

Many counts were recorded for this clonotype. The chain carries TRBV29-1 and TRBJ2-5; TRBD1 agrees at 9 bases. The CDR3 is 13 residues long. Germline V gene lookup returns CDR1 SQVTM and CDR2 ANQGSEA. With 5 bases clipped from V and 5 bases from J, the junction kept 6 bases outside the gene matches. CDR3 amino acids: CSVRDRVMETQYF. The CDR3, as DNA: TGCAGCGTTCGGGACAGGGTGATGGAGACCCAGTACTTC.

This clonotype has just a few counts. The rearrangement joins TRBV4-1 to TRBJ1-2, with 9 bases matching TRBD1. Germline CDR1 and CDR2: MGHRA and YSYEKL. V shed 1 base and J 2 bases; nucleotides not matched to a gene: 8. The CDR3 sequence is 17 residues long. CDR3 region: CASSQGGTGRENYGYTF. CDR3 bases: TGCGCCAGCAGCCAAGGCGGGACAGGGAGAGAAAACTATGGCTACACCTTC.

The V call is TRBV11-2, the J call TRBJ2-1; TRBD2 matches 10 bases. The J segment lost 0 bases and the V segment lost 5 bases, leaving 7 bases of the junction unmatched. The CDR3 runs to 17 residues. Germline loops: CDR1 SGHAT, CDR2 FQNNGV. DNA of the CDR3: TGTGCCAGCAGCCCCGGACTAGCGGCTAGCTCCTACAATGAGCAGTTCTTC. Its translation: CASSPGLAASSYNEQFF.

This clonotype occurred a few times. This sequence joins TRBV28 and TRBJ2-1; a possible D gene is TRBD2 (5 bases). Germline CDR1 is MDHEN and CDR2 is SYDVKM. The CDR3 length is 12 residues. V gave up 4 bases and J gave up 15 bases, with 16 bases separating them. The DNA for the CDR3 is TGTGCCAGCAGTTCCTTGGGAGCCACCCTGTTCTTC. Residues: CASSSLGATLFF.

This clonotype was detected only a few times. The chain joins TRBV11-2 to TRBJ2-3; unclear D gene. The V gene's germline CDR1 is SGHAT and CDR2 FQNNGV. CDR3 length equals 16 residues. With 5 bases removed from V and 0 bases from J, the gap between germline ends came to 15 bases. CDR3 amino acids: CASSPSFRASTDTQYF. CDR3 bases: TGTGCCAGCAGCCCCAGTTTTAGGGCTAGCACAGATACGCAGTATTTT.

This clonotype was counted a few times. The rearrangement links TRBV20-1 to TRBJ2-7; D perhaps matches TRBD1 (6 bases). There are 12 residues in the CDR3. Germline-derived CDR1 and CDR2 are DFQATT and SNEGSKA (reference sequence). Trimming cost V 7 bases and J 3 bases, with 13 bases left between them. CDR3: CSVTPDSYEQYF. In DNA, the CDR3 is TGCAGTGTTACACCGGACAGCTACGAGCAGTACTTC.

This clonotype was seen only a few times. The chain employs TRBV7-9 and TRBJ2-3; 7 positions match TRBD1. CDR3 length: 17 amino acids. Germline assignment: CDR1 SEHNR and CDR2 FQNEAQ (reference sequence). After removal of 7 bases from V and 0 bases from J, the junction contained 13 bases not matched to a gene. For the CDR3, the DNA is TGTGCCAGCATCACCCGCCGGGACAGAGCTAGCACAGATACGCAGTATTTT. Protein: CASITRRDRASTDTQYF.

The rearrangement uses TRBV5-1 and TRBJ2-3; no reliable D call. The V end was cut by 0 bases, the J end by 9 bases, with 11 bases between. This CDR3 has 13 amino acids. CDR1 and CDR2 (germline): SGHRS, YFSETQ. The chain's CDR3 is CASSLVVGRTQYF. The CDR3 DNA reads TGCGCCAGCAGCTTGGTAGTCGGACGGACGCAGTATTTT.

The chain uses TRBV5-5 and TRBJ1-2; the match to TRBD1 covers 9 bases. The CDR3 is 15 amino acids. Germline V gives CDR1 SGHKS, CDR2 YYEKEE (reference sequence). Losses at the gene ends were 4 bases for V and 4 bases for J; bases not matched to a gene: 8. The CDR3 DNA sequence: TGTGCCAGCAGCACGACCGGGACAGGGAGCTATGGCTACACCTTC. Residues: CASSTTGTGSYGYTF.

This clonotype was seen ten or more times. The chain employs TRBV28 and TRBJ2-5, with D unclear. Germline V gene lookup returns CDR1 MDHEN and CDR2 SYDVKM. CDR3 length: 11 residues. The V gene lost 6 bases and the J gene lost 6 bases, with 8 bases spanning the gap. This CDR3 reads CASRLGKTQYF. CDR3 DNA: TGTGCCAGCAGGTTGGGAAAGACCCAGTACTTC.

This clonotype occurred a few times. This rearrangement joins TRBV6-5 to TRBJ2-2, with 11 bases fitting TRBD1. The CDR3 is 14 residues long. V lost 8 bases and J lost 4; bases outside the gene matches: 3. Germline V gene sequence: CDR1 MNHEY, CDR2 SVGAGI. The CDR3 region is CASHGTGGTGELFF. The CDR3 region has the DNA TGTGCCAGCCACGGGACAGGGGGCACCGGGGAGCTGTTTTTT.

V and J are TRBV20-1 and TRBJ2-5; tentative D call: TRBD2 (7 bases). The CDR3 covers 14 residues. CDR1 and CDR2 (germline): DFQATT, SNEGSKA (reference sequence). Trimming left V 6 bases short and J 4 bases short, with 18 bases between. This CDR3 is CSAPVVGGRETQYF. Written as DNA, the CDR3 is TGCAGTGCACCCGTAGTGGGGGGGCGAGAGACCCAGTACTTC.

Only a few counts were recorded for this clonotype. The rearrangement uses TRBV20-1 and TRBJ2-1, with 10 positions matching TRBD2. Germline V gene lookup returns CDR1 DFQATT and CDR2 SNEGSKA (reference sequence). This CDR3 has 16 residues. Trimming cost V 1 base and J 6 bases; bases outside gene matches: 9. CDR3 sequence: CSARASGAGGSNEQFF. CDR3 DNA: TGCAGTGCTAGAGCCTCGGGAGCGGGAGGGTCCAATGAGCAGTTCTTC.